Below, 3 T cell receptor beta chains from the same sample are listed, as sequenced in a study of blood T cell repertoires in COVID-19. The data were produced by immunoSEQ multiplex PCR, yet TCRdb's version contains in-frame clones alone and is incomplete. The sample consists of 250,000 or so clones, about nine tenths of them appearing once. Sequencing used peripheral blood. The receptor set was obtained from a woman under 40 with COVID-19, enrolled during active disease.

This clone has just one count. The chain uses TRBV5-1 and TRBJ2-1; 9 bases are shared with TRBD2. Germline values: CDR1 SGHRS, CDR2 YFSETQ. V lost 1 base and J lost 7; bases outside the gene matches: 9. The CDR3 extends over 16 amino acids. CDR3 protein: CASSLYRREGLNEQFF. The CDR3 DNA is TGCGCCAGCAGCTTGTATAGGCGGGAGGGCTTGAATGAGCAGTTCTTC.

The V and J genes are TRBV6-4 and TRBJ2-3, with 10 bases that match TRBD2. This CDR3 region has 16 residues. V lost 5 bases, J lost 1 base, and 6 bases stayed unmatched. CDR1 and CDR2 from the germline V gene are MRHNA and SNTAGT. Here the CDR3 reads CASSPAGGRGTDTQYF. The CDR3, as DNA: TGTGCCAGCAGTCCAGCGGGGGGGCGTGGCACAGATACGCAGTATTTT.

The V call is TRBV5-6, the J call TRBJ2-7; 7 nucleotides align to TRBD2. V was pared by 0 bases and J by 6 bases, with 3 bases of the junction left unmatched. The CDR3 is 13 residues long. Germline CDR1 SGHDT, CDR2 YYEEEE. The CDR3 here is CASSLGGGVEQYF. The CDR3 region has the DNA TGTGCCAGCAGCTTGGGGGGAGGGGTCGAGCAGTACTTC.